The entry below gives a single TCR beta chain sequence along with its context. Here immunoSEQ multiplex PCR was the method, and the copy in TCRdb shows in-frame clones only, minus some. The table lists roughly 390,000 clones, around 87% of them singletons. J lost 1 base, V lost 5 bases, and 12 bases had no gene match. The CDR3 has 18 residues. Germline CDR1 is LNHDA and CDR2 is SQIVND (reference sequence). The sample comes from a study of blood T cell repertoires in COVID-19. The chain employs TRBV19 and TRBJ1-1, with 11 bases lining up with TRBD1. This receptor was taken from a woman in her twenties or thirties with COVID-19, enrolled during active disease. Sequencing input: peripheral blood. The DNA of the CDR3 is TGTGCCAGTAGTGTAAGGACAGGGGGCGCTTCAGGGAACACTGAAGCTTTCTTT. This translates into CASSVRTGGASGNTEAFF.